The 5 T cell receptor beta chains given below trace back to one sample, sequenced in a study of blood T cell repertoires in COVID-19. Assay used: immunoSEQ multiplex PCR; TCRdb lists only in-frame clones, some missing. The table records 200,000 to 300,000 clones, around 83% of them present only once. The sequencing input was peripheral blood. These receptors were collected from a man at least 80 years old with acute or convalescent COVID-19.

This clone was detected only once. The rearrangement joins TRBV2 to TRBJ1-5; D ambiguous. Germline V gives CDR1 SNHLY, CDR2 FYNNEI. Deletions cut 4 bases from V and 1 base from J, with 8 bases between. The CDR3 extends over 14 amino acids. The CDR3 region has the DNA TGTGCCAGCAGTGTTGGTCAGAGCAATCAGCCCCAGCATTTT. Encoded protein: CASSVGQSNQPQHF.

This clone showed up just once. The CDR3 nucleotides are TGTGCCAGCAGTCTAAACAGGTTCGGCACGCAGTATTTT. Translated: CASSLNRFGTQYF. The chain has TRBV27 and TRBJ2-3, with D perhaps matching TRBD1 (5 bases). The germline V and J ends were trimmed by 5 bases and 9 bases, with 15 bases remaining between them. The CDR3 covers 13 residues. Germline CDR1 reads MNHEY; CDR2 reads SMNVEV (reference sequence).

The V gene is TRBV19, the J gene TRBJ2-1; 9 bases map to TRBD2. The CDR3 extends over 11 amino acids. Unmatched junction bases numbered 4, after V lost 10 bases and J lost 9 bases. Germline-derived CDR1 and CDR2 are LNHDA and SQIVND (reference sequence). Here the CDR3 DNA reads TGTGCCACTCGGACTAGCGTTGAGCAGTTCTTC. Its translation: CATRTSVEQFF.

This clone has more than one count but fewer than ten. The rearrangement joins TRBV6-1 to TRBJ1-4; D is unclear. The CDR3 totals 17 residues. The V gene lost 0 bases and the J gene lost 8 bases, with 19 bases spanning the gap. Germline V lookup: CDR1 MNHNS, CDR2 SASEGT. DNA for the CDR3: TGTGCCAGCAGTGAAGCGCTTCTTGGCGGCTCCGGGGAAAAACTGTTTTTT. Its translation: CASSEALLGGSGEKLFF.

The chain carries TRBV7-2 and TRBJ2-3, with D perhaps TRBD2 (7 bases). From germline, CDR1 is SGHTA and CDR2 FQGNSA. V lost 1 base to trimming and J lost 6 bases, with 17 bases between them. The CDR3 contains 16 residues. This chain's CDR3 is CASSLGYGRRGDTQYF. In DNA, the CDR3 is TGTGCCAGCAGCTTAGGATACGGGAGGAGGGGGGATACGCAGTATTTT.